The 23 T cell receptor beta chains in this list originate from one sample, sequenced in a study of shared clonotypes between healthy human individuals. Naive-designated CD8 cells lacked CD45RO, were positively enriched for CCR7, and omitted terminally differentiated effector memory CD45RA+ cells. Some clones are missing from TCRdb's copy, which holds only in-frame ones; the method was immunoSEQ multiplex PCR. The table lists more than 2 million clones, just under 95% of them singletons. Sequences were obtained from naive CD8+ T cells sorted from blood. Receptors were obtained from a man aged 18 to 35 in good health.

The V and J genes are TRBV19 and TRBJ2-1; tentative D call: TRBD2 (6 bases). Looked up from germline, CDR1 is LNHDA and CDR2 is SQIVND (reference sequence). V dropped 0 bases and J dropped 3 bases, with 6 bases sitting between them. The CDR3 has 14 residues. DNA for the CDR3: TGTGCCAGTAGTATAGAGGACTACTACAATGAGCAGTTCTTC. This codes for CASSIEDYYNEQFF.

The chain has TRBV4-3 and TRBJ2-3, with TRBD2 matching 11 bases. The CDR3 consists of 16 residues. Losses at the gene ends were 2 bases for V and 6 bases for J; bases not matched to a gene: 7. Per the germline V gene, CDR1 is LGHNA and CDR2 is YSLEER. The CDR3 bases are TGCGCCAGCAGCCAACTTAGCGGGAGGGCCGGGGATACGCAGTATTTT. Translation gives CASSQLSGRAGDTQYF.

The rearrangement uses TRBV10-1 and TRBJ1-1, with a tentative D call TRBD1 (6 bases). Germline V lookup: CDR1 WNHNN, CDR2 SYGVQD (reference sequence). V dropped 8 bases and J dropped 2 bases, with 12 bases sitting between them. The CDR3 runs to 13 residues. Here the CDR3 reads CASRRGENTEAFF. In DNA form, the CDR3 reads TGCGCCAGCCGGAGGGGGGAAAACACTGAAGCTTTCTTT.

As to this clone: Other DNA sequences from this sample encode an identical CDR3 as well. The chain carries TRBV10-1 and TRBJ2-2; weak D call: TRBD2 (6 bases). Trimming left V 0 bases short and J 5 bases short, with 7 bases between. CDR3 length equals 14 residues. Looked up from germline, CDR1 is WNHNN and CDR2 is SYGVQD (reference sequence). CDR3 nucleotides: TGCGCCAGCAGTGAGTCGGGAGGAACCGGGGAGCTGTTTTTT. This gives the protein CASSESGGTGELFF.

The table lists this clone with a few counts. This specimen includes other DNA sequences encoding the same CDR3. The rearrangement uses TRBV5-6 and TRBJ2-7; D call uncertain. This CDR3 contains 14 residues. V lost 0 bases, J lost 0 bases, and 7 bases lay in between. Germline V gene sequence: CDR1 SGHDT, CDR2 YYEEEE. CDR3 DNA: TGTGCCAGCAGCTTGGGGCAGAGCTCCTACGAGCAGTACTTC. This sequence encodes CASSLGQSSYEQYF. Looking up the rest from reference TRBV5-6 and TRBJ2-7 gives the full variable domain: DAGVTQSPTHLIKTRGQQVTLRCSPKSGHDTVSWYQQALGQGPQFIFQYYEEEERQRGNFPDRFSGHQFPNYSSELNVNALLLGDSALYLCASSLGQSSYEQYFGPGTRLTVT.

The gene calls are TRBV5-6 and TRBJ2-2; the match to TRBD1 covers 10 bases. This CDR3 has 17 residues. Germline CDR1 SGHDT, CDR2 YYEEEE. V lost 0 bases to trimming and J lost 0 bases; unmatched junction nucleotides: 2. In DNA, the CDR3 is TGTGCCAGCAGCTTGGAGGGACAGGGGCCGAACACCGGGGAGCTGTTTTTT. Its translation is CASSLEGQGPNTGELFF.

The chain combines TRBV6-1 with TRBJ2-1, with D possibly matching TRBD2 (5 bases). There are 13 residues in the CDR3. Looked up from germline, CDR1 is MNHNS and CDR2 is SASEGT. V dropped 6 bases and J dropped 4 bases, with 10 bases sitting between them. CDR3 sequence reads: CASREERYNEQFF. The CDR3 DNA sequence: TGTGCCAGCAGGGAGGAGCGGTACAATGAGCAGTTCTTC.

The V and J genes are TRBV5-4 and TRBJ2-6; no firm D call. The germline gives CDR1 SGHNT, CDR2 YYREEE (reference sequence). V was pared by 0 bases and J by 0 bases, with 10 bases between. The CDR3 is made up of 17 amino acids. The CDR3 nucleotides read TGTGCCAGCAGCTTGGGGATCTCCGGCTCTGGGGCCAACGTCCTGACTTTC. It is translated as CASSLGISGSGANVLTF.

A note on this clone: The same CDR3 also results from other DNA sequences found in this sample. The chain combines TRBV5-6 with TRBJ2-7, with a tentative D call TRBD1 (5 bases). The ends were cut back, 3 bases at V and 3 bases at J, with 10 bases in the middle. CDR1 and CDR2 (germline): SGHDT, YYEEEE. The CDR3 is made up of 13 amino acids. CDR3 amino acids: CASSSSGFYEQYF. CDR3 coding DNA: TGTGCCAGCAGCTCCTCAGGGTTCTACGAGCAGTACTTC.

This clone has just a few counts. Additional DNA sequences in this sample encode the identical CDR3. The chain is built from TRBV7-9 and TRBJ2-5; D not certain. This CDR3 has 11 amino acids. The germline CDR1 and CDR2 sequences are SEHNR and FQNEAQ (reference sequence). V was pared by 2 bases and J by 4 bases, with 2 bases between. CDR3 nucleotides: TGTGCCAGCAGCTTAATAGAGACCCAGTACTTC. Its protein product is CASSLIETQYF. Complete variable domain (other parts from reference TRBV7-9 and TRBJ2-5): DTGVSQNPRHKITKRGQNVTFRCDPISEHNRLYWYRQTLGQGPEFLTYFQNEAQLEKSRLLSDRFSAERPKGSFSTLEIQRTEQGDSAMYLCASSLIETQYFGPGTRLLVL.

The V and J genes are TRBV19 and TRBJ2-7, with TRBD1 identical over 10 bases. The J segment lost 2 bases and the V segment lost 4 bases, leaving 2 bases of the junction unmatched. The CDR3 loop spans 14 amino acids. In germline, CDR1 is LNHDA, CDR2 SQIVND (reference sequence). The CDR3 is CASSKGTGAYEQYF. The CDR3, as DNA: TGTGCCAGTAGTAAAGGGACAGGGGCCTACGAGCAGTACTTC.

The CDR3 DNA follows: TGTGCCTCCCGGGACTGGTCTTACAATGAGCAGTTCTTC. Protein sequence: CASRDWSYNEQFF. The rearrangement joins TRBV30 to TRBJ2-1; tentatively, D is TRBD2 (6 bases). Trimming took off 7 bases at V and 4 bases at J, with 14 bases between the two ends. The CDR3 length is 13 residues. CDR1 GTSNPN and CDR2 SVGIG come from the germline V gene (reference sequence).

This chain uses TRBV19 with TRBJ2-7; unclear D gene. The V gene lost 1 base and the J gene lost 3 bases, with 10 bases spanning the gap. CDR1 is LNHDA and CDR2 is SQIVND in the germline V gene (reference sequence). The CDR3 runs to 14 residues. CDR3 in amino acids: CASSIGHLYYEQYF. DNA for the CDR3: TGTGCCAGTAGTATAGGCCACCTCTACTACGAGCAGTACTTC.

This clone was seen only once. This sequence joins TRBV7-2 and TRBJ1-2, with 8 bases fitting TRBD1. V lost 1 base, J lost 4 bases, and 11 bases stayed unmatched. Germline V lookup: CDR1 SGHTA, CDR2 FQGNSA. This CDR3 spans 17 amino acids. The CDR3 region is CASSLVPGGASGYGYTF. CDR3 DNA sequence: TGTGCCAGCAGCTTAGTACCAGGGGGCGCGTCGGGCTATGGCTACACCTTC. Full variable domain (rest looked up from reference TRBV7-2 and TRBJ1-2): GAGVSQSPSNKVTEKGKDVELRCDPISGHTALYWYRQSLGQGLEFLIYFQGNSAPDKSGLPSDRFSAERTGGSVSTLTIQRTQQEDSAVYLCASSLVPGGASGYGYTFGSGTRLTVV.

The chain has TRBV13 and TRBJ2-3, with a tentative D call TRBD2 (5 bases). The CDR3 runs 14 residues. V shed 5 bases and J shed 6 bases, with 15 bases lying between them. Per germline, CDR1 PRHDT and CDR2 FYEKMQ (reference sequence). This CDR3 is CASSPGLNEDTQYF. Written as DNA, the CDR3 is TGTGCCAGCAGCCCAGGACTGAATGAGGATACGCAGTATTTT.

Comment on this clone: This may be a read error, as it is one base from a much larger clone. The same CDR3 is also encoded by other DNA sequences in this sample. The rearrangement uses TRBV7-6 and TRBJ2-7; the D is unclear. Germline CDR1 SGHVS, CDR2 FNYEAQ. The V end lost 1 base, the J end lost 3 bases, and 4 bases lay between the germline ends. This CDR3 comprises 12 residues. CDR3 sequence reads: CASSLVGYEQYF. In nucleotides, the CDR3 is TGTGCCAGCAGCTTAGTGGGCTACGAGCAGTACTTC.

V usage is TRBV7-2 and J usage is TRBJ1-2; 7 nucleotides align to TRBD1. With V trimmed by 3 bases and J by 4 bases, 14 bases remained unmatched. CDR3 length: 17 amino acids. Germline lookup yields CDR1 SGHTA and CDR2 FQGNSA. This CDR3 is CASSFGDSKAFSYGYTF. Written as DNA, the CDR3 is TGTGCCAGCAGCTTTGGGGACAGTAAGGCTTTTAGCTATGGCTACACCTTC.

The chain employs TRBV2 and TRBJ2-7, with 7 positions matching TRBD1. V dropped 1 base and J dropped 2; count of bases not matched to a gene: 5. Germline CDR1 is SNHLY and CDR2 is FYNNEI. There are 15 residues in the CDR3. The CDR3 here is CASSEEGAGAYEQYF. As DNA, the CDR3 is TGTGCCAGCAGTGAAGAGGGGGCAGGTGCCTACGAGCAGTACTTC. The entire variable domain, with the rest obtained from reference TRBV2 and TRBJ2-7, is as follows: EPEVTQTPSHQVTQMGQEVILRCVPISNHLYFYWYRQILGQKVEFLVSFYNNEISEKSEIFDDQFSVERPDGSNFTLKIRSTKLEDSAMYFCASSEEGAGAYEQYFGPGTRLTVT.

The rearrangement links TRBV19 to TRBJ2-6, with 12 nucleotides matching TRBD2. The length of the CDR3 is 19 residues. The germline V gene has CDR1 LNHDA and CDR2 SQIVND (reference sequence). After removal of 4 bases from V and 0 bases from J, the junction contained 7 bases not matched to a gene. CDR3 in amino acids: CASSSRLAGDLSGANVLTF. The CDR3 nucleotides read TGTGCCAGTAGTAGTAGACTAGCGGGAGACCTCTCTGGGGCCAACGTCCTGACTTTC.

The J gene is TRBJ1-2, the V gene TRBV27; D remains unclear. This CDR3 has 15 amino acids. From germline, CDR1 is MNHEY and CDR2 SMNVEV (reference sequence). Trimming took 5 bases from V and 4 from J, leaving 17 bases between them. CDR3 residues: CASSPRERNLYGYTF. The CDR3, as DNA: TGTGCCAGCAGTCCCCGGGAGAGGAACCTCTATGGCTACACCTTC.

This chain's CDR3 is CASSDVAGPYSNQPQHF. CDR3 nucleotide sequence: TGTGCCAGCAGTGATGTTGCAGGCCCATATAGCAATCAGCCCCAGCATTTT. V gene TRBV2 combines with J gene TRBJ1-5, with D hard to call. CDR3 length equals 17 residues. Germline lookup yields CDR1 SNHLY and CDR2 FYNNEI. V was cut by 3 bases and J by 0 bases, with 15 bases left in between.

This clone was seen more than once but under ten times. The rearrangement links TRBV18 to TRBJ2-7; the D gene is possibly TRBD1 (5 bases). The CDR3 extends over 14 amino acids. CDR1 KGHSH and CDR2 LQKENI come from the germline V gene. V lost 0 bases and J 6 bases, leaving 12 bases between the germline ends. The CDR3 bases are TGTGCCAGCTCACCACCGTCCAGGGAAACCGAGCAGTACTTC. Protein product: CASSPPSRETEQYF.

The chain combines TRBV28 with TRBJ1-5; no clear D. Germline V lookup: CDR1 MDHEN, CDR2 SYDVKM. CDR3 length equals 15 residues. Trimming left V 2 bases short and J 6 bases short, with 14 bases between. The CDR3 region is CASSLLNVNAQPQHF. In DNA, the CDR3 is TGTGCCAGCAGTTTACTAAACGTTAACGCTCAGCCCCAGCATTTT.